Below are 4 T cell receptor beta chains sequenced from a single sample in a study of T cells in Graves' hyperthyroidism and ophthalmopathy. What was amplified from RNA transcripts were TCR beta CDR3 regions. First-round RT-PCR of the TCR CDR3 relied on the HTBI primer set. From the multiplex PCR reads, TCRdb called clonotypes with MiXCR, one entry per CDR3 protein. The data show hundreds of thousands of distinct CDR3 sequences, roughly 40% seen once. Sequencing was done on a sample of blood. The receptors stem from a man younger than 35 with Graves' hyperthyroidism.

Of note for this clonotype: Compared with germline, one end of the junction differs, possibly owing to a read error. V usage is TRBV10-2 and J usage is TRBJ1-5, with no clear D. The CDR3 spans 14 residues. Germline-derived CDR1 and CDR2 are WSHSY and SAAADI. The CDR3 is CASKEVKGNQPQHF. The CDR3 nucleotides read TGTGCCAGCAAGGAGGTAAAAGGCAATCAGCCCCAGCATTTT.

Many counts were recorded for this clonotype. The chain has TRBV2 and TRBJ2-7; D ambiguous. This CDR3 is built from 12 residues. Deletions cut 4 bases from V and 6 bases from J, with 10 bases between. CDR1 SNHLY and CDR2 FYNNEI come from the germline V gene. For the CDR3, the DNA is TGTGCCAGCAGTGTCGGCTACCTCGAGCAGTACTTC. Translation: CASSVGYLEQYF.

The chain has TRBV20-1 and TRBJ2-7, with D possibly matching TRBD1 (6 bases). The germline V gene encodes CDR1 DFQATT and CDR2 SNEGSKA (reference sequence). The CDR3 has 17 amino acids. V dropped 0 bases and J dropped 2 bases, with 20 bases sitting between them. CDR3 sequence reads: CSARDPGPAGVTYEQYF. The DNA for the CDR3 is TGCAGTGCTAGAGACCCGGGCCCAGCAGGGGTGACCTACGAGCAGTACTTC.

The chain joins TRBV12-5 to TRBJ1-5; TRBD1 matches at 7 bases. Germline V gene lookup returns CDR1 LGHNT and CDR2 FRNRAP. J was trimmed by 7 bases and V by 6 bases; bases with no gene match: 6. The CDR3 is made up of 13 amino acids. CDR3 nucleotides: TGTGCTAGTGGCCTCACAGGGGTCCAGCCCCAGCATTTT. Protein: CASGLTGVQPQHF.